This T cell receptor beta chain emerged from a study of T-cell memory formation after mild COVID-19. Study in general: The two donors had largely donor-specific TCR clusters.

This clonotype appeared a few times. Antigen: not known. Overall study findings and caveats: There was a balanced CD4/CD8 profile in clones contracting day 15 to 85, and later expanders leaned CD4+. Shrinking CD4+ clones resided mostly in CM and EM, and CD8+ ones in EMRA.

Per germline, CDR1 SGHDT and CDR2 YYEEEE. This CDR3 has 15 amino acids. Losses at the gene ends were 4 bases for V and 8 bases for J; bases not matched to a gene: 8. TCRalpha and TCRbeta libraries used 5'RACE with constant-segment primers and UMIs. TCRdb reprocessed the 5' RACE reads with MiXCR, giving one entry per CDR3 protein. The top ten clones hold roughly 3.8% of a sample with 150,000 to 200,000 distinct CDR3 sequences, roughly 10% of them seen once. The V call is TRBV5-6, the J call TRBJ1-6, with 8 nucleotides matching TRBD1. The receptor was isolated from a man between 18 and 29 years old who had mild COVID-19 (a few samples of this study predate the infection). Cell type and time point are not known. Material for sequencing was PBMCs or a T cell subset sorted from them (not recorded which). CDR3 sequence (DNA): TGTGCCAGCAGCACGGACAGGGCCTGGGATTCACCCCTCCACTTT. This gives the protein CASSTDRAWDSPLHF.